One TCR beta chain is described in this entry. Its antigen remains unidentified. This record belongs to a study of CD8 T cells in ankylosing spondylitis. Findings and limits, study-wide: In synovial fluid and blood from reactive arthritis, some motif variants were previously reported. Within matched ankylosing spondylitis synovial fluid, disease-linked clones were reportedly significantly enriched. The disease-linked clones had a CD8+ phenotype and low blood frequencies.

Using quantitative 5'-RACE with molecular barcodes, the authors made TCR beta libraries. TCRdb used MiXCR to reprocess the 5' RACE reads, holding one entry per CDR3 protein. The repertoire has roughly 230,000 distinct CDR3 sequences, 15% to 20% of them found once; the top ten carry 25% to 40%. This sequence originates from a male donor with ankylosing spondylitis or in good health (not recorded which). The material sequenced was blood, either unsorted or a sorted T cell fraction (not recorded which).

CDR3 sequence reads: CSVSVRARNIQYF. The DNA of the CDR3 is TGCAGCGTTAGTGTGAGAGCGCGAAACATTCAGTACTTC. J is TRBJ2-4 and V is TRBV29-1; D is unresolved. Germline lookup yields CDR1 SQVTM and CDR2 ANQGSEA. V shed 5 bases and J shed 6 bases, with 14 bases lying between them. This CDR3 comprises 13 residues. Based on the CDR3 plus reference TRBV29-1 and TRBJ2-4, the full variable domain is SAVISQKPSRDICQRGTSLTIQCQVDSQVTMMFWYRQQPGQSLTLIATANQGSEATYESGFVIDKFPISRPNLTFSTLTVSNMSPEDSSIYLCSVSVRARNIQYFGAGTRLSVL.